This T cell receptor beta chain was recovered during a study of blood T cells in healthy people across ages (dated by TCRdb to about 2015). Study-wide context: In model experiments, roughly one uniquely barcoded TCR beta cDNA molecule per two T cells was captured by template switching. To track age-related changes in TCR beta repertoire diversity, the study relied on deep sequencing normalized with unique cDNA molecular identifiers. Donors were grouped into four age groups: young (average about 15 years), middle-aged (about 40), aged (roughly 67) and long-lived (about 82). To avoid experimental bias, donors of different ages were distributed randomly across sequencing lanes. For two donors (one aged 18 to 29 and one aged 80 or older), the study analyzed two additional independent replicas of 1 million unique cDNA reads from the same blood draw. Study-wide findings and limitations: Because the CMV infection status of the donors was unknown, age-related changes in expanded clonotypes may potentially have been confounded. Compared with the aged group, the long-lived group had more naive CD4+ T cells, fewer expanded clones and increased TCR diversity, a pattern suggesting age selection. Total diversity estimates from one million sequenced T cells were considered lower bounds and underestimates. Since profiling was done on bulk unsorted PBMCs, naive and antigen-experienced compartments could not be conclusively compared. There was a strong correlation between observed TCR beta diversity and the percentage of naive T cells measured by flow cytometry. Observed TCR beta diversity per million T cells fell roughly linearly with age, and a significant reduction was already apparent by age around 39.

The 39 donors, aged about 6 to 90 years, were systemically healthy Caucasian individuals from Russia. Each donor gave ten milliliters of peripheral blood, collected into EDTA-treated Vacutainer tubes. Ficoll-Paque density-gradient centrifugation was used to isolate PBMCs, with at least 6.5 million per sample. Total RNA, at least 6 micrograms per sample, was extracted from PBMCs with Trizol reagent. The percentages of naive CD45RAhigh/CD27high T cells were determined by flow cytometry on a PBMC aliquot from every donor. Libraries were constructed by 5' RACE. The instrument given in TCRdb is Illumina HiSeq 2500. A second about 7 to 12 cycle PCR used a sample-barcoded 5' primer and a J-beta primer mix. Each TCR beta cDNA molecule received a unique molecular identifier from a template-switch 5' adaptor carrying 12 random nucleotides. At least 3 million CDR3-containing paired-end reads were obtained from each sample. First-strand cDNA was synthesized from all RNA with the Mint cDNA synthesis kit, primed by a TRBC-specific oligonucleotide. Following uracil-DNA glycosylase treatment, all cDNA underwent a first 18-cycle PCR with the universal primers M1SS and BC2_uni_R. Per the source publication's procedure: Normalization of each sample was performed by random selection of 1 million high-quality reads, each carrying a distinct molecular identifier. Reads with shared molecular identifiers were discarded instead of being binned into consensus sequences. MiTCR, with a Q25 quality threshold and the strictest error-elimination algorithm, was used for CDR3 identification, clonotype clustering and error correction. A nonparametric unseen species model with Euler transformation was used to estimate lower-bound total TCR beta diversity. TCRdb reanalyzed the raw reads on its own, using fastp at Q25 for trimming and MiXCR for clone calling, and kept in-frame beta chains. Every CDR3 protein is listed once, alongside the most common genes and DNA of its rows. What appears here as the V and J calls and clone size reflects TCRdb's work, not the paper's. The sample table holds around 1,500,000 distinct CDR3 sequences, of which 42% were seen once. The ten biggest clones cover roughly 7.7% of the sample.

Of note for this clonotype: Its antigen has not been determined. Base qualities are not provided; no much larger clone lies one nucleotide away.

The CDR3 covers 15 residues, taking in both the cysteine and the phenylalanine. Only the CDR3 part of the read is kept: 45 bases, read in frame from the first base. Here V drops 6 bases and J drops 5 bases, and the junction holds 13 bases not matched to any gene. CDR1 and CDR2 are drawn from the germline V gene: ENHRY, SYGVKD. The sample consisted of blood. The chain uses TRBV10-3 and TRBJ2-7; 7 nucleotides in the junction match TRBD2. The TCR originated in a young woman in good health. The CDR3 protein: CAIRKERAGSHEQYF. The nucleotide sequence is given as TGTGCCATCAGGAAGGAGCGAGCGGGATCCCACGAGCAGTACTTC.